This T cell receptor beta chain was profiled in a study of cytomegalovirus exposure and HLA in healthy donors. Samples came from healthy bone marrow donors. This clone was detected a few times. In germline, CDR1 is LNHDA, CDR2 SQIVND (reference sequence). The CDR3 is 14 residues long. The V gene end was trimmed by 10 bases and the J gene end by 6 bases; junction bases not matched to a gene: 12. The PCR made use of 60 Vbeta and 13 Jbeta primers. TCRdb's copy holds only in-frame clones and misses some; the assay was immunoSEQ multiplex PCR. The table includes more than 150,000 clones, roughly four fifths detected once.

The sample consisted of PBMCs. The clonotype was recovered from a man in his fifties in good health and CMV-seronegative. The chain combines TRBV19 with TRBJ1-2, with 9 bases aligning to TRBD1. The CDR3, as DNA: TGTGCCACTAGCGGGGACAGGGACGCTGATGGCTACACCTTC. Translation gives CATSGDRDADGYTF.